The subject of this entry is one T cell receptor beta chain. The antigen is unknown. Produced via immunoSEQ multiplex PCR; TCRdb's table is partial and in-frame only. The sample holds some 120,000 clones; approximately 83% are singletons and the top ten take 3.9%. The V gene lost 5 bases and the J gene lost 15 bases, with 17 bases spanning the gap. There are 12 residues in the CDR3. CDR1 and CDR2 (germline): SEHNR, FQNEAQ (reference sequence). The sample comes from a study of T cell responses to AZD1222 COVID-19 vaccine. General study findings and limits: Among the donors, most were white British and more were female, and clonal diversity was possibly underestimated. Mapped onto spike, vaccine-associated CD4 TCRs spanned it and were dominant at 160-218 and 743-854. Baseline serostatus was positive in only 5 to 7 AZD1222 recipients.

The chain has TRBV7-9 and TRBJ2-1; D is unresolved. The source material was peripheral blood, sampled on day 0 of MenACWY control vaccination. This clonotype originated in an adult in good health. The CDR3 DNA reads TGTGCCAGCAGCCTATCCTGGAGCCTTTGGTTCTTC. Its translation: CASSLSWSLWFF. Combining the CDR3 with reference TRBV7-9 and TRBJ2-1 gives the whole variable domain DTGVSQNPRHKITKRGQNVTFRCDPISEHNRLYWYRQTLGQGPEFLTYFQNEAQLEKSRLLSDRFSAERPKGSFSTLEIQRTEQGDSAMYLCASSLSWSLWFFGPGTRLTVL.